This passage covers 30 T cell receptor beta chains from one sample sequenced in a study of shared clonotypes between healthy human individuals. Terminally differentiated effector memory CD45RA+ cells were left out of the naive CD8 fraction, which was CD45RO-negative and positively selected for CCR7. The assay was immunoSEQ multiplex PCR, and TCRdb's table has in-frame clones only and misses some. The table records around 2.1 million clones, about 92% of them present only once. Sequences were obtained from naive CD8+ T cells from PBMCs. All receptors derive from a man between 18 and 29 years old in good health. Some clones in this sample may be carry-over from other donors' samples.

CDR3 nucleotide sequence: TGTGCCAGCAGCTTAGAGGCAGGGGTTAATCAGCCCCAGCATTTT. It encodes CASSLEAGVNQPQHF. The chain links TRBV11-2 to TRBJ1-5; TRBD1 is a possible D gene (6 bases). V lost 0 bases to trimming and J lost 4 bases, with 10 bases between them. In germline, CDR1 is SGHAT, CDR2 FQNNGV. The CDR3 has 15 amino acids.

In the case of this clone: Other DNA sequences in the sample encode the same CDR3. The chain employs TRBV5-4 and TRBJ2-1; no clear D gene. The V end was cut by 2 bases, the J end by 5 bases, with 2 bases between. Germline V lookup: CDR1 SGHNT, CDR2 YYREEE (reference sequence). This CDR3 contains 11 residues. The DNA for the CDR3 is TGTGCCAGCAGCTTAGACAATGAGCAGTTCTTC. Its protein product is CASSLDNEQFF.

The genes are TRBV6-1 and TRBJ1-2; a possible D gene is TRBD1 (5 bases). Germline V gives CDR1 MNHNS, CDR2 SASEGT. Trimming left V 5 bases short and J 7 bases short, with 14 bases between. The CDR3 totals 13 residues. This CDR3 reads CASSLRWGVGYTF. As DNA, the CDR3 is TGTGCCAGCAGTCTCCGGTGGGGGGTTGGCTACACCTTC.

The rearrangement joins TRBV14 to TRBJ2-7, with D maybe TRBD2 (5 bases). The V gene's germline CDR1 is SGHDN and CDR2 FVKESK. Trimming took 0 bases from V and 0 from J, leaving 6 bases between them. The CDR3 has 14 residues. The CDR3, as DNA: TGTGCCAGCAGCCAAGAAGCGGTCTCCTACGAGCAGTACTTC. Amino acids: CASSQEAVSYEQYF.

The V gene is TRBV5-8, the J gene TRBJ2-7; 8 nucleotides line up with TRBD1. The CDR3 spans 15 residues. Germline values: CDR1 SGHTS, CDR2 YDEGEE. V was clipped by 3 bases and J by 5 bases; unmatched bases: 10. For the CDR3, the DNA is TGTGCCAGCAGCTCGGACAGGGTACCTTCCGACGAGCAGTACTTC. Encoded protein: CASSSDRVPSDEQYF.

The CDR3 here is CATSRRDRGVYEQYF. The CDR3 coding sequence is TGTGCCACCAGCAGACGGGACAGGGGTGTCTACGAGCAGTACTTC. The chain recombines TRBV15 with TRBJ2-7; 10 bases match TRBD1. This CDR3 is built from 15 residues. V lost 2 bases, J lost 3 bases, and 4 bases stayed unmatched. Germline CDR1 LNHNV, CDR2 YYDKDF (reference sequence).

The V gene is TRBV7-9, the J gene TRBJ1-2; D may be TRBD1 (5 bases). This CDR3 comprises 14 residues. With 3 bases removed from V and 4 bases from J, the gap between germline ends came to 12 bases. The germline CDR1 and CDR2 sequences are SEHNR and FQNEAQ (reference sequence). This chain's CDR3 is CASSLQGVVYGYTF. The CDR3 DNA reads TGTGCCAGCAGCTTGCAAGGGGTGGTCTATGGCTACACCTTC.

The rearrangement uses TRBV9 and TRBJ1-2; D remains unclear. The length of the CDR3 is 17 residues. Germline V CDR1 and CDR2: SGDLS, YYNGEE. Trimming pared 0 bases from V and 4 bases from J, leaving 19 bases between. The chain's CDR3 is CASSVEWSPPSSYGYTF. In DNA form, the CDR3 reads TGTGCCAGCAGCGTAGAGTGGTCTCCCCCTTCGAGCTATGGCTACACCTTC.

The gene calls are TRBV9 and TRBJ1-5; D is ambiguous. V lost 4 bases and J lost 5, with 10 bases in between. The CDR3 has 13 amino acids. Germline V CDR1 and CDR2: SGDLS, YYNGEE. CDR3 sequence (DNA): TGTGCCAGCAGCTACTACCAGGATCAGCCCCAGCATTTT. Residues: CASSYYQDQPQHF.

Regarding this clone: The junction differs from germline at one of its ends, possibly a read error. V usage is TRBV7-2 and J usage is TRBJ2-1, with 12 bases aligning to TRBD2. Germline V lookup: CDR1 SGHTA, CDR2 FQGNSA. CDR3 length equals 16 residues. The CDR3 DNA sequence: TGTGCCAGCAGCCTAGCGGGAGGGGGTTACTACAATGAGCAGTTCTTC. Translated: CASSLAGGGYYNEQFF.

The rearrangement joins TRBV19 to TRBJ2-1, with D maybe TRBD2 (6 bases). Per the germline V gene, CDR1 is LNHDA and CDR2 is SQIVND (reference sequence). This CDR3 is built from 15 residues. Trimming pared 9 bases from V and 0 bases from J, leaving 15 bases between. The CDR3 reads CASRRRESSYNEQFF. CDR3 nucleotides: TGTGCCAGCAGGCGGAGGGAGAGCTCCTACAATGAGCAGTTCTTC.

The chain recombines TRBV6-5 with TRBJ2-2, with 8 bases matching TRBD1. The germline CDR1 and CDR2 sequences are MNHEY and SVGAGI. Trimming at V came to 3 bases and at J to 8 bases, leaving 5 bases not matched to a gene. The CDR3 has 14 residues. In DNA, the CDR3 is TGTGCCAGCAGTTATTCCAGGGGGCTGGGGGAGCTGTTTTTT. Protein: CASSYSRGLGELFF.

The J gene is TRBJ2-1, the V gene TRBV25-1; a possible D gene is TRBD2 (6 bases). This CDR3 spans 15 amino acids. The ends were cut back, 0 bases at V and 4 bases at J, with 10 bases in the middle. CDR1 and CDR2 (germline): MGHDK, SYGVNS. CDR3 loop: CASSEYGEEYNEQFF. DNA for the CDR3: TGTGCCAGCAGTGAATATGGGGAGGAGTACAATGAGCAGTTCTTC.

The chain is built from TRBV9 and TRBJ2-2; a weak D match, TRBD1 (5 bases). Trimming removed 1 base at V and 0 bases at J, with 16 bases between. This CDR3 region has 18 residues. Germline assignment: CDR1 SGDLS and CDR2 YYNGEE. CDR3 residues: CASSVSWFDRTNTGELFF. The CDR3 DNA is TGTGCCAGCAGCGTAAGTTGGTTTGACAGAACGAACACCGGGGAGCTGTTTTTT.

V usage is TRBV7-9 and J usage is TRBJ2-2; 9 bases fit TRBD1. The V gene's germline CDR1 is SEHNR and CDR2 FQNEAQ (reference sequence). The CDR3 runs to 16 residues. With 6 bases clipped from V and 0 bases from J, the junction kept 5 bases outside the gene matches. CDR3 sequence: CASRLGQGSNTGELFF. The CDR3 bases are TGTGCCAGCAGACTCGGACAGGGGTCGAACACCGGGGAGCTGTTTTTT.

V is TRBV28 and J is TRBJ2-7, with D perhaps TRBD1 (5 bases). V lost 3 bases and J 2 bases, leaving 14 bases between the germline ends. This CDR3 has 15 amino acids. Per the germline V gene, CDR1 is MDHEN and CDR2 is SYDVKM. The CDR3 DNA reads TGTGCCAGCAGTTTTAACGCAGGGCTTGCCTACGAGCAGTACTTC. Amino acid sequence: CASSFNAGLAYEQYF.

Concerning this clone: In the same sample, other DNA sequences code for this CDR3. The CDR3 is CASSFPPGNEQFF. In DNA, the CDR3 is TGTGCCAGCAGTTTTCCCCCCGGGAATGAGCAGTTCTTC. This chain joins TRBV27 and TRBJ2-1; D uncertain. Trimming shortened V by 3 bases and J by 7 bases, and 10 bases separated the two germline ends. Germline assignment: CDR1 MNHEY and CDR2 SMNVEV (reference sequence). The CDR3 extends over 13 amino acids.

This sequence joins TRBV30 and TRBJ1-5; D is ambiguous. CDR3 length: 14 amino acids. With 1 base removed from V and 2 bases from J, the gap between germline ends came to 9 bases. Looked up from germline, CDR1 is GTSNPN and CDR2 is SVGIG (reference sequence). Here the CDR3 reads CAWSGGIGNQPQHF. CDR3 nucleotides: TGTGCCTGGAGTGGAGGGATCGGCAATCAGCCCCAGCATTTT. Full variable domain (missing parts from reference TRBV30 and TRBJ1-5): SQTIHQWPATLVQPVGSPLSLECTVEGTSNPNLYWYRQAAGRGLQLLFYSVGIGQISSEVPQNLSASRPQDRQFILSSKKLLLSDSGFYLCAWSGGIGNQPQHFGDGTRLSIL.

The chain links TRBV6-1 to TRBJ2-2, with D uncertain. The CDR3 has 13 residues. CDR1 and CDR2 (germline): MNHNS, SASEGT. V was trimmed by 8 bases and J by 1 base, leaving 8 bases between them. CDR3 loop: CASRWENTGELFF. CDR3 DNA sequence: TGTGCCAGCCGATGGGAGAACACCGGGGAGCTGTTTTTT.

The gene calls are TRBV2 and TRBJ2-3; D is undetermined. Germline CDR1 is SNHLY and CDR2 is FYNNEI. CDR3 length equals 14 residues. V gave up 1 base and J gave up 0 bases, with 5 bases separating them. The CDR3 sequence: CASSEGRSTDTQYF. CDR3 DNA: TGTGCCAGCAGTGAAGGTAGAAGCACAGATACGCAGTATTTT.

The gene calls are TRBV7-6 and TRBJ2-7; 7 nucleotides agree with TRBD1. The trim removed 1 base at V and 3 bases at J, leaving 9 bases unmatched. Germline V lookup: CDR1 SGHVS, CDR2 FNYEAQ. The CDR3 covers 16 residues. The CDR3 bases are TGTGCCAGCAGCTTAGAATCTCTGGCAGGGGGCTACGAGCAGTACTTC. As protein: CASSLESLAGGYEQYF.

The V gene is TRBV5-4, the J gene TRBJ1-2; D perhaps matches TRBD1 (5 bases). Germline CDR1 reads SGHNT; CDR2 reads YYREEE (reference sequence). Between the trimmed V and J ends, which lost 5 bases and 3 bases, there was a span of 14 bases. The CDR3 has 14 amino acids. DNA of the CDR3: TGTGCCAGCAGTCCATTCCGGGGCGACTATGGCTACACCTTC. It is translated as CASSPFRGDYGYTF.

This clone was recorded only once. This chain connects TRBV9 to TRBJ2-5; possibly TRBD2 for D (6 bases). The CDR3 contains 14 residues. The V gene lost 4 bases and the J gene lost 2 bases, with 12 bases spanning the gap. Germline loops: CDR1 SGDLS, CDR2 YYNGEE. In DNA form, the CDR3 reads TGTGCCAGCAGCCCACCCGGGGGACAAGAGACCCAGTACTTC. Translating it yields CASSPPGGQETQYF.

The chain combines TRBV7-9 with TRBJ1-2; the D is unclear. The CDR3 extends over 16 amino acids. Germline V CDR1 and CDR2: SEHNR, FQNEAQ (reference sequence). The V gene lost 4 bases and the J gene lost 3 bases, with 18 bases spanning the gap. CDR3 sequence: CASSSLQSRTDYGYTF. In nucleotides, the CDR3 is TGTGCCAGCAGCTCACTACAGTCCCGCACGGACTATGGCTACACCTTC. Using reference TRBV7-9 and TRBJ1-2 for the parts outside the CDR3, the full variable domain is DTGVSQNPRHKITKRGQNVTFRCDPISEHNRLYWYRQTLGQGPEFLTYFQNEAQLEKSRLLSDRFSAERPKGSFSTLEIQRTEQGDSAMYLCASSSLQSRTDYGYTFGSGTRLTVV.

The V and J genes are TRBV10-3 and TRBJ2-1; TRBD2 matches at 16 bases. CDR3 length: 20 residues. The V and J ends lost 4 bases and 6 bases, in that order; junction bases with no gene match: 15. Germline CDR1 is ENHRY and CDR2 is SYGVKD. The CDR3 loop reads CAISGSGTSGRVPHSNEQFF. For the CDR3, the DNA is TGTGCCATCAGTGGATCCGGGACTAGCGGGAGGGTTCCCCACTCCAATGAGCAGTTCTTC.

This sequence joins TRBV27 and TRBJ2-1; 7 bases line up with TRBD1. This CDR3 region has 14 residues. CDR1 and CDR2 from the germline V gene are MNHEY and SMNVEV (reference sequence). The J segment lost 2 bases and the V segment lost 8 bases, leaving 6 bases of the junction unmatched. CDR3 region: CASGQGGPYNEQFF. CDR3 nucleotide sequence: TGTGCCAGCGGTCAAGGGGGCCCCTACAATGAGCAGTTCTTC.

This clone was observed a single time. The V gene is TRBV5-1, the J gene TRBJ2-7; tentative D call: TRBD1 (6 bases). The CDR3 loop spans 14 amino acids. V lost 1 base and J lost 5, with 13 bases in between. Per germline, CDR1 SGHRS and CDR2 YFSETQ. In DNA form, the CDR3 reads TGCGCCAGCAGCTTGTTCCCAGGGGAGCACGAGCAGTACTTC. Protein product: CASSLFPGEHEQYF.

The genes are TRBV6-4 and TRBJ2-7; the D is unclear. This CDR3 spans 13 amino acids. CDR1 is MRHNA, CDR2 SNTAGT, per germline. V lost 2 bases and J lost 6, with 11 bases in between. The CDR3 loop is CASSDLPGSEQYF. The DNA for the CDR3 is TGTGCCAGCAGTGACCTTCCAGGTTCCGAGCAGTACTTC.

The gene calls are TRBV5-1 and TRBJ2-1; D possibly matches TRBD1 or TRBD2 (5 bases each). Between the trimmed V and J ends, which lost 4 bases and 7 bases, there was a span of 12 bases. The CDR3 spans 13 residues. The germline gives CDR1 SGHRS, CDR2 YFSETQ. CDR3 coding DNA: TGCGCCAGCAGCATGGGGCCGGGGAATGAGCAGTTCTTC. Protein sequence: CASSMGPGNEQFF.

The chain uses TRBV2 and TRBJ2-7; 9 positions agree with TRBD1. In germline, CDR1 is SNHLY, CDR2 FYNNEI. Unmatched junction bases numbered 7, after V lost 6 bases and J lost 4 bases. The CDR3 consists of 14 residues. CDR3 residues: CASRGRDREYEQYF. The CDR3 nucleotides read TGTGCCAGCAGGGGCCGGGACAGGGAGTACGAGCAGTACTTC.